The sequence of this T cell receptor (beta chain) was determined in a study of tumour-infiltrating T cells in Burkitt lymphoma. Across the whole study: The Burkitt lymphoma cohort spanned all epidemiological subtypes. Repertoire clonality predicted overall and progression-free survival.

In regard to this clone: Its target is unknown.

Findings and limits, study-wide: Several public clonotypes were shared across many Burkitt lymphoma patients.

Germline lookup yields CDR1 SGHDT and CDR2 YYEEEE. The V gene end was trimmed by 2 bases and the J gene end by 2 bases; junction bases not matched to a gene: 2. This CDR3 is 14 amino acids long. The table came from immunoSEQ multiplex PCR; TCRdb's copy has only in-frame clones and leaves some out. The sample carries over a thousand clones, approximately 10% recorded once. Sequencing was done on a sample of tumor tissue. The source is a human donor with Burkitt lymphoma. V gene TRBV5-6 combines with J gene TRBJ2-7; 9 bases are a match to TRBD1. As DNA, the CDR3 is TGTGCCAGCAGCTTCGGGACAGGGACCTACGAGCAGTACTTC. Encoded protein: CASSFGTGTYEQYF.